A single sample is the source of the 3 T cell receptor beta chains below, sequenced in a study of cytotoxic CD8 clonotypes in ibrutinib-treated CLL. Data came from immunoSEQ multiplex PCR; TCRdb stores just in-frame clones and leaves some out. The top ten hold over 4.5% of the sample, which has roughly 170,000 clones, 84% seen once. The source material was PBMCs, sampled after 24 months of ibrutinib treatment. Every receptor here comes from a human donor with chronic lymphocytic leukemia.

The chain links TRBV27 to TRBJ2-1; the D is unclear. The CDR3 has 13 residues. Trimming removed 2 bases from V and 8 bases from J, with 10 bases in between. Germline V gene sequence: CDR1 MNHEY, CDR2 SMNVEV (reference sequence). The CDR3 DNA reads as TGTGCCAGCAGTTTACTCGCGACCCATGAGCAGTTCTTC. This gives the protein CASSLLATHEQFF.

The rearrangement uses TRBV15 and TRBJ2-5; no clear D gene. The CDR3 spans 16 residues. Germline V CDR1 and CDR2: LNHNV, YYDKDF (reference sequence). V was clipped by 0 bases and J by 2 bases, with 13 bases between them. The CDR3 region is CATSRDLLRLQETQYF. Written as DNA, the CDR3 is TGTGCCACCAGCAGAGACCTCCTGCGGTTACAAGAGACCCAGTACTTC.

This clone was recorded once. The chain links TRBV28 to TRBJ1-4; tentatively, D is TRBD1 (5 bases). Per the germline V gene, CDR1 is MDHEN and CDR2 is SYDVKM. CDR3 length equals 18 residues. Deletions cut 3 bases from V and 1 base from J, with 18 bases between. CDR3 amino acids: CASSFIRTGRLTNEKLFF. The DNA of the CDR3 is TGTGCCAGCAGTTTTATTCGGACGGGGCGGCTAACTAATGAAAAACTGTTTTTT.